This T cell receptor beta chain was sequenced in a study of cytomegalovirus exposure and HLA in healthy donors. Study-wide results and caveats: Common viral pathogens (according to a later analysis) appeared linked to several of the most significant clusters. In a later analysis, HLA-associated TCR beta chains were more clonally expanded than equally common others.

The CDR3 is 15 amino acids. Germline assignment: CDR1 SGHNT and CDR2 YYREEE (reference sequence). The V and J ends lost 4 bases and 5 bases respectively, with 18 bases between them. To note about this clone: Its specificity is not known.

Primers for the PCR totalled 60 Vbeta and 13 Jbeta. This table comes from immunoSEQ multiplex PCR, and its TCRdb copy is limited to in-frame clones, with some not included. The sample lists around 150,000 clones; 75% to 90% were seen once. This chain uses TRBV5-4 with TRBJ2-5; possibly TRBD1 for D (5 bases). Sequences were obtained from PBMCs. The clonotype originates from a woman between 18 and 30 years old in good health and CMV-seronegative. The CDR3 DNA follows: TGTGCCAGCAGCGAGAGACCAATGGCAGGGGAGACCCAGTACTTC. Protein: CASSERPMAGETQYF.